The T cell receptor beta chain described here comes from a study of neoadjuvant nivolumab and ipilimumab in lung cancer. Overall study findings and caveats: TCR receptors were sequenced in few samples. TCR clonality did not significantly correlate with pathologic tumor regression.

Profiled with immunoSEQ multiplex PCR; TCRdb holds only in-frame clones, not every one. Of under 9,000 clones in the sample, over 80% were seen once. On this clone: The target antigen is unknown.

V lost 3 bases and J 6 bases, leaving 11 bases between the germline ends. This CDR3 comprises 13 residues. Germline V gene lookup returns CDR1 SEHNR and CDR2 FQNEAQ (reference sequence). The rearrangement joins TRBV7-9 to TRBJ1-2; the D is unclear. The specimen comprised tumor tissue, sampled after neoadjuvant nivolumab, alone or with ipilimumab, at or shortly before surgery. The receptor comes from an adult with non-small cell lung cancer. CDR3 protein: CASSFGSGDGYTF. The CDR3 DNA is TGTGCCAGCAGCTTTGGGTCCGGGGATGGCTACACCTTC.